The T cell receptor beta chain under discussion was sequenced for a study of blood T cell repertoires in COVID-19 (TCRdb year 2020). Concerning the study at large: The collaborator samples originated in the United States, Italy and Spain and spanned the acute and convalescent phases of COVID-19. The prospective study material was composed of cDNA or gDNA derived from T cells, B-cell-depleted T cells, or PBMCs. Deeply sampled blood TCRbeta repertoires from subjects exposed to, actively infected with, or recovered from COVID-19 were included in the dataset. The repertoires were made available in a free public database intended to serve as a resource for research on the immune response to SARS-CoV-2. The samples were drawn from two sources: the first 160 participants of the ongoing ImmuneRACE study, and over 1,000 subjects contributed by 6 global collaborators. Nearly every sample came with metadata listing a de-identified subject ID, COVID-19 status, age in years and sex. Where available, HLA class I and class II types were obtained from metadata supplied by the sample provider rather than from assay-based typing. On the study overall, not on this receptor specifically: The amount of clinical and demographic metadata varied by source and participant and was provided uncurated.

Participants in the prospective study were aged 18 to 89 years, lived in approximately 26 United States geographic areas, and enrolled through a virtual design. In the prospective study, participants were assigned to cohorts based on the clinical history participants reported in a screening survey and a study questionnaire. Recovered participants in ImmuneRACE Cohort 3 were defined by two consecutive negative NP/OP PCR tests, clearance by a healthcare professional, or resolution of symptoms. Each participant in the prospective study had whole blood, serum and a nasopharyngeal or oropharyngeal swab collected by mobile phlebotomists. Over a roughly two-month period, participants in the prospective study had the option of providing additional blood draws and questionnaires. Before DNA extraction, blood samples from the prospective study were shipped at room temperature or frozen. The immunoSEQ Assay, a bias-controlled multiplex PCR, was used to amplify TCRbeta CDR3 regions from genomic DNA. Concerning the study's data processing: The number of nucleated cells in each sample was estimated from the amplification of reference gene primers within the assay. Sequence reads were collapsed and filtered to measure the absolute abundance of every unique TCRbeta CDR3 rearrangement. For each sample, productive Simpson clonality was calculated as the square root of Simpson's diversity index across productive rearrangements. Held by TCRdb, this immuneACCESS table contains in-frame sequences only and omits some clones. Under half of the omission traces to an unresolved V gene where checked; the cause of the rest is unknown. V and J calls and clone size are as listed in that table; D and trimming were resolved from the DNA. Recorded for this sample are 250,000 to 300,000 clones; just over 85% of them occurred a single time. The leading ten clones occupy roughly a sixth of the sample.

Concerning this clone itself: This receptor's antigen is unknown. Base qualities are not provided; no much larger clone lies one nucleotide away.

In the germline V gene, CDR1 corresponds to SGHDN and CDR2 to FVKESK. Including the terminal cysteine and phenylalanine, the CDR3 comprises 12 residues. Just the 36-base CDR3 DNA is kept, in frame starting at base 1. The V end loses 4 bases and the J end loses 9 bases, and a stretch of 7 bases separates them. The origin of this receptor is a man aged 18 to 29 who had recovered from COVID-19. The specimen sequenced was PBMCs or T cells enriched from blood (not recorded which). The sequence links TRBV14 to TRBJ1-6; the D gene is perhaps TRBD1, on 6 matching bases. The CDR3 region: CASSLQGSPLHF. The DNA reads as follows: TGTGCCAGCAGCCTACAGGGTTCACCCCTCCACTTT.